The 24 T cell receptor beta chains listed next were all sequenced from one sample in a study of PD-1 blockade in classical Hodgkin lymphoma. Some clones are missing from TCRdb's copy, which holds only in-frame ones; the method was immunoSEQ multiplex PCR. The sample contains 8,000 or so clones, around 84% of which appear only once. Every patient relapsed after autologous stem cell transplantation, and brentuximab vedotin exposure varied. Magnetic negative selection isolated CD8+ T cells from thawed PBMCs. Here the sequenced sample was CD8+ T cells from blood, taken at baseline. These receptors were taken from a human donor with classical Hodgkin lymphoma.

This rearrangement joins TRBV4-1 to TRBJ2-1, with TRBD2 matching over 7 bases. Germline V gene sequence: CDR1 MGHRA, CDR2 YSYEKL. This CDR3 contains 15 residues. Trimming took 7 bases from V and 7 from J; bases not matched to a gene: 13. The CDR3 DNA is TGCGCCAGCAAGCATAAGGTGGGAGGGCCAAATGAGCAGTTCTTC. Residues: CASKHKVGGPNEQFF.

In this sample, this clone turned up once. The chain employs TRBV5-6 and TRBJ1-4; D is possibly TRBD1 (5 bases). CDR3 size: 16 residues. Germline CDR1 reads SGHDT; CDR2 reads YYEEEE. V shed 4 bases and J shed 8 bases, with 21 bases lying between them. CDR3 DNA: TGTGCCAGCAGCCATTTGACCGGGGGACCTGGGGAAAAACTGTTTTTT. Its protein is CASSHLTGGPGEKLFF.

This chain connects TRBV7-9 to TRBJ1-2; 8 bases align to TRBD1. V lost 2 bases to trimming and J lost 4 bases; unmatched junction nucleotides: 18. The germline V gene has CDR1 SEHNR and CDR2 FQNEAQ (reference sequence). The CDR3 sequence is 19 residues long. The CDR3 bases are TGTGCCAGCAGCTTACTCCCCAGGGGGCCGTCACAACCTGGCTATGGCTACACCTTC. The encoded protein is CASSLLPRGPSQPGYGYTF.

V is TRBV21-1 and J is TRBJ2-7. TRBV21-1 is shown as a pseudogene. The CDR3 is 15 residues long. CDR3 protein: CASSKSGTGSYEQYF. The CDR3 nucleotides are TGTGCCAGCAGCAAAAGTGGGACGGGGTCCTACGAGCAGTACTTC.

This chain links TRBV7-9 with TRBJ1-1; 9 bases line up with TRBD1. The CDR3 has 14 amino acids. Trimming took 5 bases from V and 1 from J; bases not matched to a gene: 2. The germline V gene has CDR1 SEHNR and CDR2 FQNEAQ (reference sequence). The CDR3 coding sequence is TGTGCCAGCAGCGCGGGACAGGGGAACACTGAAGCTTTCTTT. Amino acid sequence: CASSAGQGNTEAFF.

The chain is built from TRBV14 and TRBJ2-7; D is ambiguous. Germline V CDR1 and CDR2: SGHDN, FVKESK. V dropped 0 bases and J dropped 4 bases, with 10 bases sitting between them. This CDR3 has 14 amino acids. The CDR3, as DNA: TGTGCCAGCAGCCAAGATCTTACGCCGTACGAGCAGTACTTC. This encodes CASSQDLTPYEQYF.

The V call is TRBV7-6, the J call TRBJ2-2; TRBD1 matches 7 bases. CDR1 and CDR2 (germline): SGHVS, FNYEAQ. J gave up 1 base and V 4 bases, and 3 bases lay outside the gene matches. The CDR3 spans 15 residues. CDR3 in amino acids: CASSSWDRNTGELFF. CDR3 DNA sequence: TGTGCCAGCAGCTCTTGGGACAGGAACACCGGGGAGCTGTTTTTT.

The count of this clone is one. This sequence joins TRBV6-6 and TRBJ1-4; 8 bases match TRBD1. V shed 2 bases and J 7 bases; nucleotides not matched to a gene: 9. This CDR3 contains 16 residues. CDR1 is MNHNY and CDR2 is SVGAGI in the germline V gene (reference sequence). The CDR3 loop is CASSYGQGVVGEKLFF. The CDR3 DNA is TGTGCCAGCAGTTACGGACAGGGAGTGGTCGGTGAAAAACTGTTTTTT.

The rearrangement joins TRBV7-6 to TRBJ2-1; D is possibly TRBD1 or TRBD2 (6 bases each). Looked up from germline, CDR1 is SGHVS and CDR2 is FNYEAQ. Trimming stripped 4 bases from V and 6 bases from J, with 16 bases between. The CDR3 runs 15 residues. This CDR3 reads CASSSGDPGANEQFF. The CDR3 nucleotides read TGTGCCAGCAGCTCGGGGGACCCGGGGGCCAATGAGCAGTTCTTC.

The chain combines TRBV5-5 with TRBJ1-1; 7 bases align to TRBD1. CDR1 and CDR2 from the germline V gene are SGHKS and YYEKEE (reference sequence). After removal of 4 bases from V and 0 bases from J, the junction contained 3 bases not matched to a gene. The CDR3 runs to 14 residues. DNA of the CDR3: TGTGCCAGCAGCCCGGGACAGATGAACACTGAAGCTTTCTTT. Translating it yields CASSPGQMNTEAFF.

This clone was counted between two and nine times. In DNA, the CDR3 is TGTGCCAGTACGGGCCTCACTCCTGGAAACACCATATATTTT. It specifies CASTGLTPGNTIYF. J is TRBJ1-3 and V is TRBV6-6; D uncertain. CDR1 is MNHNY, CDR2 SVGAGI, per germline (reference sequence). Trimming cost V 9 bases and J 2 bases, with 14 bases left between them. The CDR3 is made up of 14 amino acids.

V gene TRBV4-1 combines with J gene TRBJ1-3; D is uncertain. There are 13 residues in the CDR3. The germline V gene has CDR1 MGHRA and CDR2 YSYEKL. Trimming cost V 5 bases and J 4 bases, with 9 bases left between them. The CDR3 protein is CASSGRGGNTIYF. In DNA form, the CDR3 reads TGCGCCAGCAGCGGGAGAGGGGGAAACACCATATATTTT.

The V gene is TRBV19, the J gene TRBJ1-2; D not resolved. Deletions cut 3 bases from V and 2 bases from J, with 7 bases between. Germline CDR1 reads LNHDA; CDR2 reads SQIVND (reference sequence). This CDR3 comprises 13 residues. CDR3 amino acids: CASSIGSNYGYTF. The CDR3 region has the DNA TGTGCCAGTAGTATTGGTTCGAACTATGGCTACACCTTC.

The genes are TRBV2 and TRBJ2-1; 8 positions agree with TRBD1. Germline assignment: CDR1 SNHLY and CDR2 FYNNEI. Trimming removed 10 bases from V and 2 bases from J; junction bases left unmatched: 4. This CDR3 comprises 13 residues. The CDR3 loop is CAIGTGPYNEQFF. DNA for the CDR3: TGTGCCATAGGGACAGGCCCCTACAATGAGCAGTTCTTC.

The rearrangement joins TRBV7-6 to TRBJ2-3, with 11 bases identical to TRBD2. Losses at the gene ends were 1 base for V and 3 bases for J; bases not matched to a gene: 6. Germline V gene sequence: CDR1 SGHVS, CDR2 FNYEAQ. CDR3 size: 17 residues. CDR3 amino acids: CASSLERRTSGTDTQYF. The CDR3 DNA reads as TGTGCCAGCAGCTTAGAAAGGCGGACTAGCGGGACAGATACGCAGTATTTT.

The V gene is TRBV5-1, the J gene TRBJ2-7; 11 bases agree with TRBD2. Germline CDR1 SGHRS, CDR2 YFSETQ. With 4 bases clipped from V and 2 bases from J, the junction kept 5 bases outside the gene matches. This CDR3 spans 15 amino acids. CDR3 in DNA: TGCGCCAGCAGCCGAGGGACTAGCGGACCCTACGAGCAGTACTTC. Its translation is CASSRGTSGPYEQYF.

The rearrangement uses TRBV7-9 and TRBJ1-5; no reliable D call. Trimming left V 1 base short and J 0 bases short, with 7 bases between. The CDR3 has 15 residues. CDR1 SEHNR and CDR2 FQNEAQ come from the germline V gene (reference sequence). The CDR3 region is CASSLGTDSNQPQHF. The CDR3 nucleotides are TGTGCCAGCAGCTTAGGAACGGATAGCAATCAGCCCCAGCATTTT.

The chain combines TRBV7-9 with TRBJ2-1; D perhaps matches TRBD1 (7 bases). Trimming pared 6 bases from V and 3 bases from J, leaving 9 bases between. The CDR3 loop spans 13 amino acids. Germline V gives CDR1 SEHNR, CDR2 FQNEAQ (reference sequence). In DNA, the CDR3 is TGTGCCAGCAGTCAGGGGGGCTACAATGAGCAGTTCTTC. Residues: CASSQGGYNEQFF.

CDR3 coding DNA: TGTGCCAGCAGTTTCTCGGGGGCTGAAGCTTTCTTT. Protein product: CASSFSGAEAFF. The chain carries TRBV28 and TRBJ1-1; D might be TRBD1 (5 bases). The CDR3 totals 12 residues. Germline lookup yields CDR1 MDHEN and CDR2 SYDVKM. V was trimmed by 3 bases and J by 6 bases, leaving 8 bases between them.

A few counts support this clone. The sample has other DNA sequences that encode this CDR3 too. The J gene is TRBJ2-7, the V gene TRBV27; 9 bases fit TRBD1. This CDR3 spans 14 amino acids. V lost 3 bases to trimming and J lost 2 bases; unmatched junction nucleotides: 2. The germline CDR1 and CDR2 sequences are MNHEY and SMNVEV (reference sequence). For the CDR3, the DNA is TGTGCCAGCAGTTTTGGGACAGGGCCCTACGAGCAGTACTTC. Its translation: CASSFGTGPYEQYF.

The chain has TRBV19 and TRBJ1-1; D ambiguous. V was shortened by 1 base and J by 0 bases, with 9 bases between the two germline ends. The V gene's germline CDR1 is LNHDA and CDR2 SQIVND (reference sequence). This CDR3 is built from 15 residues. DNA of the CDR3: TGTGCCAGTAGTATAGGGTTGAAAATGAACACTGAAGCTTTCTTT. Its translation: CASSIGLKMNTEAFF.

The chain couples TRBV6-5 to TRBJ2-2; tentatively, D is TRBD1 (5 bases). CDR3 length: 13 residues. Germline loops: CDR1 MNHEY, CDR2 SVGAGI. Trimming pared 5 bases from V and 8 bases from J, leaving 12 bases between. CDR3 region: CASSKQAAGELFF. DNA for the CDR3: TGTGCCAGCAGTAAACAGGCCGCGGGGGAGCTGTTTTTT.

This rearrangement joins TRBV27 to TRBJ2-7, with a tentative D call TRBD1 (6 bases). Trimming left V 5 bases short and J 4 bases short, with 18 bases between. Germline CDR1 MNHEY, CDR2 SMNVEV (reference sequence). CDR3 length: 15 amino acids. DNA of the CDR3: TGTGCCAGCAGTCGATACCCCCCAGGGGAATACGAGCAGTACTTC. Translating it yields CASSRYPPGEYEQYF.

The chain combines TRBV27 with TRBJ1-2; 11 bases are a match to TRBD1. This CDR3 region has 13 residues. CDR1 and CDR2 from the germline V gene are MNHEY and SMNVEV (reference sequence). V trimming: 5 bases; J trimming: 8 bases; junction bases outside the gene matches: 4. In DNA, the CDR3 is TGTGCCAGCAGTGGACAGGGGGCGAAGGGCTACACCTTC. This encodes CASSGQGAKGYTF.